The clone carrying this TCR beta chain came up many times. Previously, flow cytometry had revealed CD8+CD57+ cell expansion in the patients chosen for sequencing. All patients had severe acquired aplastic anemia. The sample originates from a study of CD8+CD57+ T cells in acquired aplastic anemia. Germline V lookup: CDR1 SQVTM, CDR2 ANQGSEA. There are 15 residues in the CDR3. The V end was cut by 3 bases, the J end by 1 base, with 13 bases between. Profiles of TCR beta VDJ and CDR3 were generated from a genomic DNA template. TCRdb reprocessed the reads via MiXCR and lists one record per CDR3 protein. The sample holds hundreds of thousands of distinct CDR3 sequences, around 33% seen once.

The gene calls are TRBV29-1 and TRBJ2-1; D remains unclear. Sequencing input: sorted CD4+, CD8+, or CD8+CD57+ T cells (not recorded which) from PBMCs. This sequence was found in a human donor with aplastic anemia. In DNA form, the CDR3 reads TGCAGCGTTGAGTGGGTGATCAGGTCCTACAATGAGCAGTTCTTC. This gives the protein CSVEWVIRSYNEQFF.